This T cell receptor (beta chain) was recovered during a study of CD8 T cells in Susac syndrome. This CDR3 is 14 amino acids long. V was clipped by 4 bases and J by 4 bases, with 14 bases between them. The V gene's germline CDR1 is MNHEY and CDR2 SMNVEV (reference sequence). RNA in amounts of roughly 0.45 to 1 ug was reverse transcribed with random hexamers. The amplification used immunoSEQ multiplex PCR on TCR beta CDR3; it spanned 54 Vbeta and 13 Jbeta. TCRdb fed the immunoSEQ multiplex PCR reads into MiXCR, producing one record per CDR3 protein. The repertoire has 120,000 to 150,000 distinct CDR3 sequences, around 94% of them found once; the top ten carry 0.25% to 0.3%.

The sample comprised CD8+ T cells from PBMCs. V and J are TRBV27 and TRBJ2-7; D remains unclear. This TCR derives from a human donor in good health. The CDR3 loop is CASSYTPDKYEQYF. The CDR3 DNA sequence: TGTGCCAGCAGTTACACCCCCGACAAATACGAGCAGTACTTC.